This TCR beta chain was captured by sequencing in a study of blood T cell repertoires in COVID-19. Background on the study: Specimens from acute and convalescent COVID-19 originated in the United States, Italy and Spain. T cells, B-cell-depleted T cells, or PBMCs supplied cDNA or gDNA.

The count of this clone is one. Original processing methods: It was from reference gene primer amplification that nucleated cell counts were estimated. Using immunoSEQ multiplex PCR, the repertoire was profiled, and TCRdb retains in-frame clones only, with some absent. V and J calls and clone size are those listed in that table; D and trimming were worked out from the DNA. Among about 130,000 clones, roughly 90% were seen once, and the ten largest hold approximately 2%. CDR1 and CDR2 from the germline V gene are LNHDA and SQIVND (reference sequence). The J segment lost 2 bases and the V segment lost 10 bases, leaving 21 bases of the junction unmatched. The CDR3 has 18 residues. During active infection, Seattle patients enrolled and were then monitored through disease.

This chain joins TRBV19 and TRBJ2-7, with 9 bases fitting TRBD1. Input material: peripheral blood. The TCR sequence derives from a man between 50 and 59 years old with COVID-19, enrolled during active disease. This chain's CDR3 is CAISCGGQGTHLTYEQYF. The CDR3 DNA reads TGTGCCATCTCTTGTGGGGGACAGGGCACACATTTAACCTACGAGCAGTACTTC.